The clone carrying this T cell receptor beta chain shows up as medium-sized by frequency. The antigen is unknown. Sorts that each held around 300,000 cells were run in triplicate for every CD8+ T cell subset. This CDR3 contains 14 residues. The germline CDR1 and CDR2 sequences are MNHEY and SVGEGT. This sample stems from a study of CXCR3-negative and CXCR3-positive naive CD8 T cells. Notes on the study in general: Naive CXCR3-positive and CXCR3-negative cells shared similar TRBV-TRBJ usage, unlike memory cells. The study found more hydrophobic TRB CDR3s in CXCR3-positive naive cells than in CXCR3-negative naive cells.

5' RACE with UMI labels generated the TRB cDNA libraries. TCRdb re-called the 5' RACE reads; every CDR3 protein appears as one record, without DNA. The repertoire table contains under 7,000 distinct CDR3 sequences. The sample taken for sequencing was naive CXCR3+ CD8+ T cells from blood. Subset defined: CD45RO-CCR7+CD27+CD95- naive CD8+ T cells expressing CXCR3 (TNR3+). This TCR derives from a human donor in good health. Some clones in this sample may be carry-over from other donors' samples. The chain carries TRBV6-2 or TRBV6-3 and TRBJ1-1; no DNA is available, so the TRBD1 call from TCRdb remains unchecked. The chain's CDR3 is CASSQTGGNTEAFF.